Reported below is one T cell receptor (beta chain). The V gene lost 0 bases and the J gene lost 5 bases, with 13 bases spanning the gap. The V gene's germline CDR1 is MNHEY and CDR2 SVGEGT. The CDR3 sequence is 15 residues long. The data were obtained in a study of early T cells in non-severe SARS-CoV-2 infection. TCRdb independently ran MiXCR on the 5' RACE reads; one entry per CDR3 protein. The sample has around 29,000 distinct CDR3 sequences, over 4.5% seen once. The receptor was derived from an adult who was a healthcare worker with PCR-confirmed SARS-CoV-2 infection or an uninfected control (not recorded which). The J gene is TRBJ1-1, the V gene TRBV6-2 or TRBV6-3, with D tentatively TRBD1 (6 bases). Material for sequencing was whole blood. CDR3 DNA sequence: TGTGCCAGCAGTTACTCGCGGGGGGCCGAGACTGAAGCTTTCTTT. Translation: CASSYSRGAETEAFF.